The 12 T cell receptor beta chains below all came from one sample that was sequenced in a study of blood T cell repertoires in COVID-19. Libraries were prepared by immunoSEQ multiplex PCR; TCRdb keeps only in-frame clonotypes and omits some of them. The profile covers some 70,000 clones, with approximately 79% appearing a single time and 5% to 7.5% taken by the ten largest. Sequenced: peripheral blood. Receptors were obtained from a man aged 55-75 years with acute or convalescent COVID-19.

The gene calls are TRBV5-6 and TRBJ2-7, with D perhaps TRBD2 (6 bases). The CDR3 is 12 amino acids. V lost 6 bases and J 12 bases, leaving 19 bases between the germline ends. Germline assignment: CDR1 SGHDT and CDR2 YYEEEE. The CDR3, as DNA: TGTGCCAGCACCAGGGCGGGGCAAATGGGGTACTTC. Its protein product is CASTRAGQMGYF.

This chain joins TRBV24-1 and TRBJ2-3; D possibly corresponds to TRBD2 (5 bases). Germline V gives CDR1 KGHDR, CDR2 SFDVKD. Trimming left V 7 bases short and J 5 bases short, with 15 bases between. This CDR3 is 14 amino acids long. CDR3 DNA sequence: TGTGCCACCAGACCTTCGGGAAAGGGAGATACGCAGTATTTT. Protein sequence: CATRPSGKGDTQYF.

The chain employs TRBV4-3 and TRBJ2-3, with D possibly being TRBD1 (6 bases). Per the germline V gene, CDR1 is LGHNA and CDR2 is YSLEER. The CDR3 extends over 16 amino acids. The V end was cut by 0 bases, the J end by 6 bases, with 16 bases between. CDR3 nucleotide sequence: TGCGCCAGCAGCCAAGATCATTACAGGGTTTCTGATACGCAGTATTTT. Translating it yields CASSQDHYRVSDTQYF.

This rearrangement joins TRBV10-1 to TRBJ2-3; 13 bases align to TRBD2. V lost 4 bases to trimming and J lost 1 base; unmatched junction nucleotides: 8. The CDR3 runs 18 residues. Germline-derived CDR1 and CDR2 are WNHNN and SYGVQD (reference sequence). The CDR3 spells CASSGGTSGALGTDTQYF. CDR3 in DNA: TGCGCCAGCAGTGGAGGGACTAGCGGGGCGTTGGGCACAGATACGCAGTATTTT.

This sequence joins TRBV9 and TRBJ2-5; D perhaps matches TRBD1 (6 bases). V shed 0 bases and J shed 7 bases, with 16 bases lying between them. The CDR3 runs to 15 residues. Germline CDR1 SGDLS, CDR2 YYNGEE. The CDR3 DNA reads as TGTGCCAGCAGCGTAGGGACAGCGTCAATTACGACCCAGTACTTC. It is translated as CASSVGTASITTQYF.

J is TRBJ2-6 and V is TRBV19; 7 bases line up with TRBD1. The CDR3 extends over 15 amino acids. The V gene end was trimmed by 7 bases and the J gene end by 4 bases; junction bases not matched to a gene: 7. From germline, CDR1 is LNHDA and CDR2 SQIVND (reference sequence). CDR3 protein: CASIAQGSGANVLTF. The CDR3 DNA is TGTGCCAGTATCGCACAGGGGTCGGGGGCCAACGTCCTGACTTTC.

The V and J genes are TRBV3-1 (or the pseudogene TRBV3-2) and TRBJ2-3, with D possibly being TRBD2 (5 bases). Deletions cut 2 bases from V and 8 bases from J, with 11 bases between. CDR1 is LGHDT and CDR2 is YNNKEL in the germline V gene (reference sequence). The CDR3 consists of 13 residues. DNA for the CDR3: TGTGCCAGCAGCCAAATACTAGGAGGTACGCAGTATTTT. It specifies CASSQILGGTQYF.

The J gene is TRBJ2-4, the V gene TRBV4-3; D is possibly TRBD2 (7 bases). Germline lookup yields CDR1 LGHNA and CDR2 YSLEER. The CDR3 is 19 amino acids. V lost 0 bases and J 1 base, leaving 19 bases between the germline ends. For the CDR3, the DNA is TGCGCCAGCAGCCAAGATAGGAGACAGGCGGGAGTTGCCAAAAACATTCAGTACTTC. It codes for CASSQDRRQAGVAKNIQYF.

The CDR3 nucleotides read TGTGCCAGCTCACCACTTCGACTATCCCAGATGGGCAATCAGCCCCAGCATTTT. This codes for CASSPLRLSQMGNQPQHF. The chain joins TRBV18 to TRBJ1-5; D remains ambiguous. The germline gives CDR1 KGHSH, CDR2 LQKENI. The CDR3 spans 18 residues. The V end was cut by 1 base, the J end by 2 bases, with 18 bases between. The complete variable domain, with remaining parts taken from reference TRBV18 and TRBJ1-5, reads NAGVMQNPRHLVRRRGQEARLRCSPMKGHSHVYWYRQLPEEGLKFMVYLQKENIIDESGMPKERFSAEFPKEGPSILRIQQVVRGDSAAYFCASSPLRLSQMGNQPQHFGDGTRLSIL.

This clone appeared once. The chain couples TRBV4-3 to TRBJ1-1; weak D call: TRBD1 (5 bases). The CDR3 has 16 amino acids. Per germline, CDR1 LGHNA and CDR2 YSLEER. Trimming removed 0 bases from V and 0 bases from J, with 11 bases in between. The CDR3 nucleotides are TGCGCCAGCAGCCAAGATATCGGGGGAATGAACACTGAAGCTTTCTTT. This translates into CASSQDIGGMNTEAFF.

The chain's CDR3 is CASSPGMETQYF. CDR3 in DNA: TGTGCCAGCAGTCCAGGGATGGAGACCCAGTACTTC. The chain links TRBV6-5 to TRBJ2-5; a weak D match, TRBD1 (5 bases). V dropped 5 bases and J dropped 5 bases, with 9 bases sitting between them. Germline loops: CDR1 MNHEY, CDR2 SVGAGI. CDR3 length equals 12 residues.

V and J are TRBV19 and TRBJ1-4; D is possibly TRBD1 (5 bases). Per the germline V gene, CDR1 is LNHDA and CDR2 is SQIVND (reference sequence). V dropped 3 bases and J dropped 5 bases, with 10 bases sitting between them. This CDR3 region has 14 residues. This CDR3 is CASSMGHPNEKLFF. The CDR3 region has the DNA TGTGCCAGTAGTATGGGGCATCCAAATGAAAAACTGTTTTTT.